This T cell receptor beta chain derives from a study of blood T cell repertoires in COVID-19. Participant reports of clinical history set cohort assignment. Measured with immunoSEQ multiplex PCR; TCRdb has only the in-frame clones, and not every one. Among about 200,000 clones listed, roughly 80% were seen once. J lost 5 bases, V lost 2 bases, and 6 bases had no gene match. Germline CDR1 GTSNPN, CDR2 SVGIG (reference sequence). This CDR3 has 14 residues. This TCR was recovered from a man between 40 and 49 years old who had recovered from COVID-19. Sequences were obtained from PBMCs or T cells enriched from blood (not recorded which). This rearrangement joins TRBV30 to TRBJ1-3, with TRBD1 matching 7 bases. As DNA, the CDR3 is TGTGCCTGGAGTCTGACAGGGACAAGAAACACCATATATTTT. Translating gives CAWSLTGTRNTIYF. Together with reference TRBV30 and TRBJ1-3, the CDR3 gives the full variable domain: SQTIHQWPATLVQPVGSPLSLECTVEGTSNPNLYWYRQAAGRGLQLLFYSVGIGQISSEVPQNLSASRPQDRQFILSSKKLLLSDSGFYLCAWSLTGTRNTIYFGEGSWLTVV.